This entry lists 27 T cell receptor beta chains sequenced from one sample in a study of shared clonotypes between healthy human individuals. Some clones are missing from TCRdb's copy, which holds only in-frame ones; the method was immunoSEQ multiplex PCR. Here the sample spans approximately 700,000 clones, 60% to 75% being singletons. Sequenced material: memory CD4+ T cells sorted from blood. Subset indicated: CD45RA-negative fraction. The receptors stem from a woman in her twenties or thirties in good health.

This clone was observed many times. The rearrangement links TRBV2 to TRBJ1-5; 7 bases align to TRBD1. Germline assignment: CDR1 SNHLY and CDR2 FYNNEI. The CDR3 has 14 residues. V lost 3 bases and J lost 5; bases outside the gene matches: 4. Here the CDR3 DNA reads TGTGCCAGCAGTGATTTGACAGGGTATCAGCCCCAGCATTTT. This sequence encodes CASSDLTGYQPQHF. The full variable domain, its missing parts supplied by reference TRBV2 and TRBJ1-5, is EPEVTQTPSHQVTQMGQEVILRCVPISNHLYFYWYRQILGQKVEFLVSFYNNEISEKSEIFDDQFSVERPDGSNFTLKIRSTKLEDSAMYFCASSDLTGYQPQHFGDGTRLSIL.

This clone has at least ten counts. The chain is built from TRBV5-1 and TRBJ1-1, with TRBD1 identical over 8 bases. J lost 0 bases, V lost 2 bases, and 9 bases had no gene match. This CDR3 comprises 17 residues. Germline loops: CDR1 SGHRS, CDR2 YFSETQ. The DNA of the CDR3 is TGCGCCAGCAGCTTATATGGGACAGGAGACATGAACACTGAAGCTTTCTTT. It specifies CASSLYGTGDMNTEAFF.

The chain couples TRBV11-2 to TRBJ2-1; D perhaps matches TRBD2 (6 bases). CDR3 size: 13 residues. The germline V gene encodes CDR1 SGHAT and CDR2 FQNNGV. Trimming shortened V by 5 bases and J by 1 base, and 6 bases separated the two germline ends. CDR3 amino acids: CASSRGSYNEQFF. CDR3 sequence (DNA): TGTGCCAGCAGCCGGGGGTCCTACAATGAGCAGTTCTTC. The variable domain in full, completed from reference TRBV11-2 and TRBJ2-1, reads EAGVAQSPRYKIIEKRQSVAFWCNPISGHATLYWYQQILGQGPKLLIQFQNNGVVDDSQLPKDRFSAERLKGVDSTLKIQPAKLEDSAVYLCASSRGSYNEQFFGPGTRLTVL.

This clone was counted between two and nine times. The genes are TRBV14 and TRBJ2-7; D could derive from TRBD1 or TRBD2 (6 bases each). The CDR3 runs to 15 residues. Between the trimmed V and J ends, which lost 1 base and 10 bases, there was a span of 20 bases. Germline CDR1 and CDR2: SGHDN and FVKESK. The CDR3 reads CASSQGTAGDVGQYF. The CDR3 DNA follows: TGTGCCAGCAGCCAAGGGACAGCGGGCGACGTGGGTCAGTACTTC.

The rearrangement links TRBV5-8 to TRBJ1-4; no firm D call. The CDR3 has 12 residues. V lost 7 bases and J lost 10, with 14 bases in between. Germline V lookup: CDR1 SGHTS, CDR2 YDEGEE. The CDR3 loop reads CASPTQEGKLFF. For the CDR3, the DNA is TGTGCCAGCCCAACCCAGGAGGGAAAACTGTTTTTT. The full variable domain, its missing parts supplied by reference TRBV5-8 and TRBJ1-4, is EAGVTQSPTHLIKTRGQQATLRCSPISGHTSVYWYQQALGLGLQFLLWYDEGEERNRGNFPPRFSGRQFPNYSSELNVNALELEDSALYLCASPTQEGKLFFGSGTQLSVL.

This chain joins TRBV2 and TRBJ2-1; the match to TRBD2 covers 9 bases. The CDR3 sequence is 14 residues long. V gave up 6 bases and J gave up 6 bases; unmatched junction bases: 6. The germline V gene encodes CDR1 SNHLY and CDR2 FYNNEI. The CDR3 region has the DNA TGTGCCAGCAGGCGGGCGGGAGGGCGCAATGAGCAGTTCTTC. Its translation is CASRRAGGRNEQFF.

The CDR3 region is CASSLRGNQGSYEQYF. The CDR3 DNA reads TGTGCCAGCAGCTTAAGGGGCAACCAGGGCTCCTACGAGCAGTACTTC. This chain connects TRBV7-2 to TRBJ2-7, with D possibly TRBD1 on 5 matching bases. Trimming left V 2 bases short and J 0 bases short, with 14 bases between. Germline V CDR1 and CDR2: SGHTA, FQGNSA. The CDR3 is 16 residues long.

CDR3 nucleotides: TGTGCCAGCAGTGAACCCGGGCAGCCCCAGCATTTT. It codes for CASSEPGQPQHF. V usage is TRBV6-1 and J usage is TRBJ1-5; D remains ambiguous. The CDR3 is 12 residues long. Trimming stripped 2 bases from V and 7 bases from J, with 6 bases between. Germline V gives CDR1 MNHNS, CDR2 SASEGT.

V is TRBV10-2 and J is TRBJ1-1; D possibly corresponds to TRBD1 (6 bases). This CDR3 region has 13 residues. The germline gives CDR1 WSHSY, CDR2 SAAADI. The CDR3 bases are TGCGGGGCGAGACAGGACAGGAACACTGAAGCTTTCTTT. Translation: CGARQDRNTEAFF.

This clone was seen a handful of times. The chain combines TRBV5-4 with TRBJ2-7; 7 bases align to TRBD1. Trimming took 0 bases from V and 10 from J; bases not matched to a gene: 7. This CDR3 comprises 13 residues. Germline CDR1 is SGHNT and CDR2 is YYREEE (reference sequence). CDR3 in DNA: TGTGCCAGCAGCTTGGTCGACAGGGACAGTCAGTACTTC. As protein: CASSLVDRDSQYF.

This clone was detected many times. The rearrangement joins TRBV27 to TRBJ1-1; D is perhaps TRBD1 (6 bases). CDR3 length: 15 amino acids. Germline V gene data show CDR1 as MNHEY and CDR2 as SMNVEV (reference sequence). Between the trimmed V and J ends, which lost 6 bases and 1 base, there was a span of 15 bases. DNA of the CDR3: TGTGCCAGCAGCTTGAAGAGGGGGACGAACACTGAAGCTTTCTTT. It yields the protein CASSLKRGTNTEAFF.

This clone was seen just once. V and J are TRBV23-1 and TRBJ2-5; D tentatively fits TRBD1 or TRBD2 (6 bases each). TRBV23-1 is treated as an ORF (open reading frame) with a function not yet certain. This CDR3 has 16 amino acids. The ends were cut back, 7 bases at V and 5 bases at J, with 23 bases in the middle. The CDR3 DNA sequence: TGCGCCAGCATCTCAGGTTCGGGGGCAGTGCGGGAGACCCAGTACTTC. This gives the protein CASISGSGAVRETQYF.

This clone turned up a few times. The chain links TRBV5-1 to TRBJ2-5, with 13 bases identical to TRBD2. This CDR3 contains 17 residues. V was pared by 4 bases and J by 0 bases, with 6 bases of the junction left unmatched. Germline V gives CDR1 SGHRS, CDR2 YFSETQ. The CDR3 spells CASSPTGTSGNQETQYF. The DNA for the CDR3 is TGCGCCAGCAGCCCAACCGGGACTAGCGGGAACCAAGAGACCCAGTACTTC.

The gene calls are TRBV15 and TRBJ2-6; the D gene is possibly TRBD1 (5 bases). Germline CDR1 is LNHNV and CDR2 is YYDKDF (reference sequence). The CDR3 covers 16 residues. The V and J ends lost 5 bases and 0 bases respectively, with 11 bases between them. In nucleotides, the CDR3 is TGTGCCACCAGCGCCCGCCAGGGCTCTGGGGCCAACGTCCTGACTTTC. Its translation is CATSARQGSGANVLTF.

CDR3 region: CASSQSGGSGNTIYF. CDR3 sequence (DNA): TGTGCCAGCAGCCAATCTGGGGGCTCTGGAAACACCATATATTTT. This rearrangement joins TRBV16 to TRBJ1-3; a weak D match, TRBD1 (5 bases). V was clipped by 0 bases and J by 0 bases, with 6 bases between them. Germline V gene lookup returns CDR1 KGHSY and CDR2 FQNENV. This CDR3 spans 15 amino acids. The whole variable domain, remainder taken from reference TRBV16 and TRBJ1-3, is GEEVAQTPKHLVRGEGQKAKLYCAPIKGHSYVFWYQQVLKNEFKFLISFQNENVFDETGMPKERFSAKCLPNSPCSLEIQATKLEDSAVYFCASSQSGGSGNTIYFGEGSWLTVV.

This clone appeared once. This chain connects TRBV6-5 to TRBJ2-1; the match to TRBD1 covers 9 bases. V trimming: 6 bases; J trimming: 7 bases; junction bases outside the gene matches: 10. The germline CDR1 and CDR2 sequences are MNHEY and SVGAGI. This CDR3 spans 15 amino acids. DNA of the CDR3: TGTGCCAGCAGGGAACAGGGGGCTACGGGGAATGAGCAGTTCTTC. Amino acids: CASREQGATGNEQFF.

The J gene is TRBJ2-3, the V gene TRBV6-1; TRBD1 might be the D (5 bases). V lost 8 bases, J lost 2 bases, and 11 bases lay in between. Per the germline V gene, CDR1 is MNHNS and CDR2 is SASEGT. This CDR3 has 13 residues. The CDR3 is CASLGPVTDTQYF. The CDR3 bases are TGTGCCAGCCTGGGGCCGGTCACAGATACGCAGTATTTT.

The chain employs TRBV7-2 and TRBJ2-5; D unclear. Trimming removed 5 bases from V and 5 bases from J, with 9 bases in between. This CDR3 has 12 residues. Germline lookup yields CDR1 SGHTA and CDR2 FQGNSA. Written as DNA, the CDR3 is TGTGCCAGCAGCCGTAGGACGGAGACCCAGTACTTC. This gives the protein CASSRRTETQYF. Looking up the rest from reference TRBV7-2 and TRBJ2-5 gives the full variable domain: GAGVSQSPSNKVTEKGKDVELRCDPISGHTALYWYRQSLGQGLEFLIYFQGNSAPDKSGLPSDRFSAERTGGSVSTLTIQRTQQEDSAVYLCASSRRTETQYFGPGTRLLVL.

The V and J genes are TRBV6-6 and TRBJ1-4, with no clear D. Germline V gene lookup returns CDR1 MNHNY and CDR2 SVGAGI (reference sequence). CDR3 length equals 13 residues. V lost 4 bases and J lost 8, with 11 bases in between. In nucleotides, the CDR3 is TGTGCCAGCAGTTTTCAGGCCCGGGAAAAACTGTTTTTT. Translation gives CASSFQAREKLFF.

CDR3 protein: CASSYSPSTDTQYF. For the CDR3, the DNA is TGTGCCAGCAGCTATTCTCCTAGCACAGATACGCAGTATTTT. The chain couples TRBV7-3 to TRBJ2-3; D unresolved. The germline gives CDR1 SGHTA, CDR2 FQGTGA. Trimming removed 4 bases from V and 0 bases from J, with 8 bases in between. This CDR3 region has 14 residues.

The CDR3 nucleotides are TGTGCCAGCAGAAGGACAGGGGGCAACAATCAGCCCCAGCATTTT. Residues: CASRRTGGNNQPQHF. The chain has TRBV27 and TRBJ1-5, with TRBD1 matching over 11 bases. The CDR3 extends over 15 amino acids. Germline lookup yields CDR1 MNHEY and CDR2 SMNVEV (reference sequence). Trimming cost V 6 bases and J 3 bases; bases outside gene matches: 4.

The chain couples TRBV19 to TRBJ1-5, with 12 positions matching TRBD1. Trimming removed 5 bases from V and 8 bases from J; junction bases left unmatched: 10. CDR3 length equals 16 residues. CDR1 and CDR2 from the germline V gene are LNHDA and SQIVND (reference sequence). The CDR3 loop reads CASSAWDRGLVKPQHF. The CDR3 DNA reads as TGTGCCAGTAGTGCGTGGGACAGGGGGCTTGTAAAGCCCCAGCATTTT.

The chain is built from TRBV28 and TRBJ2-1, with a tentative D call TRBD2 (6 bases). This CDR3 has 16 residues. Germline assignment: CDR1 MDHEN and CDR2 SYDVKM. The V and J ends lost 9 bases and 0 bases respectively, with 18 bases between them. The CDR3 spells CASLSRSGSSYNEQFF. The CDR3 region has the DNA TGTGCCAGTCTCTCTCGTAGCGGCAGCTCCTACAATGAGCAGTTCTTC.

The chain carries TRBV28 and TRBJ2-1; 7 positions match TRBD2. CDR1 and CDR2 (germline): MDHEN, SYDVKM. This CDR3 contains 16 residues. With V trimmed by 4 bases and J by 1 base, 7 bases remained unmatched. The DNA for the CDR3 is TGTGCCAGCAGTTCCTCGGACGGGGGGTCCTACAATGAGCAGTTCTTC. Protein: CASSSSDGGSYNEQFF.

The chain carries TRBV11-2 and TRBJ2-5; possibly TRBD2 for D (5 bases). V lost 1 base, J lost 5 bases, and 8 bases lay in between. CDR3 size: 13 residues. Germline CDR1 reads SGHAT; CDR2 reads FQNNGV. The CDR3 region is CASSLVRAETQYF. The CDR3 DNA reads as TGTGCCAGCAGCTTAGTGCGGGCGGAGACCCAGTACTTC.

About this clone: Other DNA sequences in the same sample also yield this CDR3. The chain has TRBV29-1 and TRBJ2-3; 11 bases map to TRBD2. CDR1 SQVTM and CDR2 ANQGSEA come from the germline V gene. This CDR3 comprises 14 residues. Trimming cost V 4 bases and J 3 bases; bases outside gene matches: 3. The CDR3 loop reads CSVAGTSGTDTQYF. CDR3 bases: TGCAGCGTTGCGGGGACTAGCGGAACAGATACGCAGTATTTT.

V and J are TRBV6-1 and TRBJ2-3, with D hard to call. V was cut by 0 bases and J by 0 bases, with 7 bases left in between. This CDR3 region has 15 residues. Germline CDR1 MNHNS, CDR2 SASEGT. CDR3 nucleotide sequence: TGTGCCAGCAGTGAAGCGCAGGCTAGCACAGATACGCAGTATTTT. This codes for CASSEAQASTDTQYF.